This T cell receptor beta chain appears in the sequencing data of a study of CD8 T cells in Susac syndrome. Germline CDR1 and CDR2: SGDLS and YYNGEE. Trimming stripped 3 bases from V and 0 bases from J, with 10 bases between. This CDR3 comprises 15 residues. Random hexamers were used to reverse transcribe the RNA input (about 0.5 to 1 ug). In TCRdb, the immunoSEQ multiplex PCR reads were re-called with MiXCR into one record per CDR3 protein. The table has 200,000 to 250,000 distinct CDR3 sequences, about 95% seen once. Sequencing of TCR beta was performed on blood CD8+ and CD4+ T cells. Specimen: CD4+ T cells from PBMCs. The V gene is TRBV9, the J gene TRBJ1-3, with D uncertain. This TCR was recovered from a human donor with multiple sclerosis. The CDR3 reads CASSALQFSGNTIYF. The CDR3 DNA follows: TGTGCCAGCAGCGCGTTACAGTTCTCTGGAAACACCATATATTTT.